The 32 T cell receptor beta chains listed next were all sequenced from one sample in a study of blood T cells in healthy people across ages. A sample-barcoded 5' primer and a J-beta primer mix were used in a second PCR of about 7 to 12 cycles. TCRdb re-analysed the 5' RACE reads in MiXCR, keeping a single row per CDR3 protein. Of 1.5 million or so distinct CDR3 sequences listed, approximately 38% were seen once; the top ten hold 6.5% to 10%. Input material: blood. Receptors were obtained from a woman aged 18-35 years in good health.

There are a few counts of this clonotype. CDR3 in DNA: TGTGCCAGCAGTTACCCGAGGGTGCGGCGGGAAAGCACAGATACGCAGTATTTT. The encoded protein is CASSYPRVRRESTDTQYF. This rearrangement joins TRBV6-2 or TRBV6-3 to TRBJ2-3, with TRBD2 as a possible D gene (6 bases). V lost 2 bases and J lost 0, with 18 bases in between. There are 18 residues in the CDR3. Germline V lookup: CDR1 MNHEY, CDR2 SVGEGT.

This clonotype showed up just a few times. The rearrangement links TRBV5-1 to TRBJ2-1; D unresolved. In germline, CDR1 is SGHRS, CDR2 YFSETQ. V dropped 7 bases and J dropped 6 bases, with 17 bases sitting between them. The CDR3 runs 14 residues. The CDR3 bases are TGCGCCAGCTGTTTCGGAGAACCGGGCAATGAGCAGTTCTTC. Its protein is CASCFGEPGNEQFF.

The rearrangement uses TRBV7-6 and TRBJ1-1; no definite D call. The germline V gene encodes CDR1 SGHVS and CDR2 FNYEAQ. Trimming removed 4 bases from V and 4 bases from J, with 10 bases in between. The length of the CDR3 is 13 residues. In DNA form, the CDR3 reads TGTGCCAGCAGCTCCGAGGTGGGCACTGAAGCTTTCTTT. Translation gives CASSSEVGTEAFF.

The CDR3: CASSERPNIQYF. Written as DNA, the CDR3 is TGTGCCAGCAGTGAACGACCAAACATTCAGTACTTC. The chain joins TRBV2 to TRBJ2-4; no firm D call. V was cut by 2 bases and J by 6 bases, with 5 bases left in between. CDR3 length: 12 residues. Germline loops: CDR1 SNHLY, CDR2 FYNNEI. Full variable domain (rest looked up from reference TRBV2 and TRBJ2-4): EPEVTQTPSHQVTQMGQEVILRCVPISNHLYFYWYRQILGQKVEFLVSFYNNEISEKSEIFDDQFSVERPDGSNFTLKIRSTKLEDSAMYFCASSERPNIQYFGAGTRLSVL.

This clonotype was counted only a few times. The CDR3 DNA follows: TGTGCCAGCAGCCAAGTGTCGGGACTAGCGGGGGGCTCCTACGAGCAGTACTTC. It specifies CASSQVSGLAGGSYEQYF. The gene calls are TRBV3-1 and TRBJ2-7; 15 nucleotides align to TRBD2. The trim removed 1 base at V and 0 bases at J, leaving 4 bases unmatched. From germline, CDR1 is LGHDT and CDR2 YNNKEL (reference sequence). The CDR3 is 18 amino acids.

J is TRBJ2-5 and V is TRBV5-1; no definite D call. CDR3 length: 12 residues. V shed 2 bases and J shed 5 bases, with 7 bases lying between them. Looked up from germline, CDR1 is SGHRS and CDR2 is YFSETQ. The CDR3 DNA reads TGCGCCAGCAGCTTAGCCACGGAGACCCAGTACTTC. It is translated as CASSLATETQYF. Drawing the rest from reference TRBV5-1 and TRBJ2-5, the complete variable domain is KAGVTQTPRYLIKTRGQQVTLSCSPISGHRSVSWYQQTPGQGLQFLFEYFSETQRNKGNFPGRFSGRQFSNSRSEMNVSTLELGDSALYLCASSLATETQYFGPGTRLLVL.

This clonotype has more than one count but fewer than ten. V is TRBV6-1 and J is TRBJ2-1; D is perhaps TRBD2 (5 bases). With 5 bases removed from V and 0 bases from J, the gap between germline ends came to 20 bases. Per germline, CDR1 MNHNS and CDR2 SASEGT. The CDR3 length is 18 residues. The CDR3 DNA sequence: TGTGCCAGCAGTCTTACGGGGTCAGCCCAGCTCTCCTACAATGAGCAGTTCTTC. Its translation is CASSLTGSAQLSYNEQFF.

The chain uses TRBV7-8 and TRBJ1-5; TRBD1 might be the D (6 bases). The V and J ends lost 6 bases and 0 bases respectively, with 12 bases between them. This CDR3 region has 15 residues. Germline V gene data show CDR1 as SGHVS and CDR2 as FQNEAQ. CDR3 in amino acids: CASSRDTYSNQPQHF. CDR3 DNA: TGTGCCAGCAGTCGGGACACTTATAGCAATCAGCCCCAGCATTTT. The whole variable domain, filled in from reference TRBV7-8 and TRBJ1-5, reads GAGVSQSPRYKVAKRGQDVALRCDPISGHVSLFWYQQALGQGPEFLTYFQNEAQLDKSGLPSDRFFAERPEGSVSTLKIQRTQQEDSAVYLCASSRDTYSNQPQHFGDGTRLSIL.

The sample holds one count of this clonotype. This chain joins TRBV18 and TRBJ1-2, with D unresolved. In germline, CDR1 is KGHSH, CDR2 LQKENI. Trimming took off 1 base at V and 5 bases at J, with 11 bases between the two ends. This CDR3 spans 14 amino acids. The CDR3: CASSPRTAGYGYTF. The CDR3 region has the DNA TGTGCCAGCTCACCACGGACGGCGGGGTATGGCTACACCTTC.

This clonotype was detected only a few times. The rearrangement joins TRBV7-2 to TRBJ2-3; tentative D call: TRBD2 (5 bases). CDR3 size: 15 residues. CDR1 and CDR2 from the germline V gene are SGHTA and FQGNSA. Trimming left V 5 bases short and J 2 bases short, with 14 bases between. The CDR3 DNA sequence: TGTGCCAGCAGCCCCACCCAGCTAGCCACAGATACGCAGTATTTT. Translating gives CASSPTQLATDTQYF.

The rearrangement joins TRBV5-8 to TRBJ1-5; TRBD1 agrees at 9 bases. Trimming cost V 4 bases and J 3 bases; bases outside gene matches: 5. Germline V gives CDR1 SGHTS, CDR2 YDEGEE. The length of the CDR3 is 15 residues. In DNA form, the CDR3 reads TGTGCCAGCAGCCGGACAGGGGTTAACAATCAGCCCCAGCATTTT. Translating it yields CASSRTGVNNQPQHF.

The CDR3 reads CAISESSGTGYYEQYF. In DNA, the CDR3 is TGTGCCATCAGTGAGTCGTCAGGGACAGGGTACTACGAGCAGTACTTC. The rearrangement joins TRBV10-3 to TRBJ2-7; 9 nucleotides match TRBD1. V shed 0 bases, J shed 3 bases, and the junction held 6 bases outside the gene matches. CDR1 and CDR2 (germline): ENHRY, SYGVKD. The CDR3 totals 16 residues.

This chain links TRBV7-9 with TRBJ2-1, with 12 bases matching TRBD2. The J call may be wrong; the DNA end is better matched by TRBJ2-7. Germline V gene lookup returns CDR1 SEHNR and CDR2 FQNEAQ (reference sequence). The CDR3 length is 17 residues. The DNA for the CDR3 is TGTGCCAGCAGCCGGACTAGCGGGGCAATGTCCTACAATGAGCAGTACTTC. As protein: CASSRTSGAMSYNEQYF.

The chain recombines TRBV28 with TRBJ2-1, with 9 nucleotides matching TRBD2. V gave up 3 bases and J gave up 4 bases; unmatched junction bases: 7. This CDR3 spans 16 amino acids. Germline V CDR1 and CDR2: MDHEN, SYDVKM. CDR3 loop: CASSFPQRGVYNEQFF. DNA for the CDR3: TGTGCCAGCAGTTTCCCGCAGCGGGGGGTATACAATGAGCAGTTCTTC.

The chain carries TRBV20-1 and TRBJ1-5; maybe TRBD1 (5 bases). This CDR3 is 16 amino acids long. V lost 6 bases and J 0 bases, leaving 18 bases between the germline ends. From germline, CDR1 is DFQATT and CDR2 SNEGSKA (reference sequence). As DNA, the CDR3 is TGCAGTGCGACCCTTTGGGGGAGTTATAGCAATCAGCCCCAGCATTTT. This codes for CSATLWGSYSNQPQHF.

In this sample, this clonotype turned up a few times. V gene TRBV5-1 combines with J gene TRBJ1-1; 11 nucleotides line up with TRBD1. The CDR3 is 15 amino acids. Looked up from germline, CDR1 is SGHRS and CDR2 is YFSETQ. V lost 7 bases and J lost 0; bases outside the gene matches: 5. CDR3 DNA: TGCGCCAGCGAGAGGACAGGGGGCATGAACACTGAAGCTTTCTTT. Encoded protein: CASERTGGMNTEAFF.

This clonotype was detected only a few times. The chain has TRBV18 and TRBJ2-5; D perhaps matches TRBD2 (6 bases). V dropped 6 bases and J dropped 5 bases, with 16 bases sitting between them. There are 14 residues in the CDR3. Per the germline V gene, CDR1 is KGHSH and CDR2 is LQKENI. CDR3 in DNA: TGTGCCAGCTCGACCACGGACGGAGGGGAGACCCAGTACTTC. Its protein product is CASSTTDGGETQYF.

The chain is built from TRBV5-1 and TRBJ2-1, with 11 nucleotides matching TRBD2. Looked up from germline, CDR1 is SGHRS and CDR2 is YFSETQ. The junction had 10 bases not matched to a gene; V was cut back by 4 bases and J by 1 base. The CDR3 totals 18 residues. The CDR3 region has the DNA TGCGCCAGCAGCCCGGAATGGACTAGCGGGTCATCCTACAATGAGCAGTTCTTC. This codes for CASSPEWTSGSSYNEQFF.

This chain joins TRBV10-2 and TRBJ2-5; 10 bases fit TRBD2. CDR3 length: 13 residues. Germline values: CDR1 WSHSY, CDR2 SAAADI. V was pared by 6 bases and J by 4 bases, with 2 bases of the junction left unmatched. This chain's CDR3 is CASRASGGETQYF. The DNA for the CDR3 is TGCGCCAGCAGGGCTAGCGGGGGAGAGACCCAGTACTTC.

The chain is built from TRBV6-1 and TRBJ1-1, with D unclear. Trimming took off 2 bases at V and 7 bases at J, with 17 bases between the two ends. The CDR3 runs 15 residues. Germline V lookup: CDR1 MNHNS, CDR2 SASEGT. CDR3 in DNA: TGTGCCAGCAGTGAAATGTCTTCCGGATGGAGTGAAGCTTTCTTT. As protein: CASSEMSSGWSEAFF.

In DNA, the CDR3 is TGTGCCAGCAGTGACGTCTCTCTGAGGGATGAGCAGTTCTTC. It translates to CASSDVSLRDEQFF. This sequence joins TRBV6-6 and TRBJ2-1, with a tentative D call TRBD2 (5 bases). CDR1 MNHNY and CDR2 SVGAGI come from the germline V gene (reference sequence). The CDR3 length is 14 residues. V lost 5 bases, J lost 8 bases, and 16 bases lay in between.

V usage is TRBV28 and J usage is TRBJ2-5; D gene unclear. Germline CDR1 and CDR2: MDHEN and SYDVKM. Trimming stripped 2 bases from V and 5 bases from J, with 6 bases between. This CDR3 is 12 amino acids long. Here the CDR3 reads CASSLPTETQYF. CDR3 sequence (DNA): TGTGCCAGCAGTTTACCGACGGAGACCCAGTACTTC.

The chain uses TRBV5-8 and TRBJ1-6; D remains unclear. The V gene's germline CDR1 is SGHTS and CDR2 YDEGEE. The CDR3 contains 12 residues. The V and J ends lost 0 bases and 11 bases respectively, with 6 bases between them. This CDR3 reads CASSLEATPLHF. In nucleotides, the CDR3 is TGTGCCAGCAGCTTGGAAGCAACACCCCTCCACTTT.

This sequence joins TRBV12-3 or TRBV12-4 and TRBJ2-5; D perhaps matches TRBD2 (5 bases). The CDR3 consists of 14 residues. V shed 1 base and J shed 11 bases, with 17 bases lying between them. In DNA form, the CDR3 reads TGTGCCAGCAGTTTAGAATCCTATACTGGGGAGCAGTACTTC. It encodes CASSLESYTGEQYF.

This clonotype occurred a few times. This rearrangement joins TRBV6-1 to TRBJ2-3; D remains unclear. Germline lookup yields CDR1 MNHNS and CDR2 SASEGT. V gave up 4 bases and J gave up 2 bases, with 10 bases separating them. The CDR3 extends over 14 amino acids. Here the CDR3 reads CASSGSRFTDTQYF. DNA for the CDR3: TGTGCCAGCAGTGGGTCCAGATTCACAGATACGCAGTATTTT.

In this sample, this clonotype turned up once. The chain employs TRBV4-1 and TRBJ2-3; 7 nucleotides agree with TRBD2. CDR3 length: 13 residues. The ends lost 8 bases at V and 4 bases at J; junction bases unmatched: 6. In germline, CDR1 is MGHRA, CDR2 YSYEKL. In nucleotides, the CDR3 is TGCGCCAGCGGGGCTAGCGGTTCAGATACGCAGTATTTT. It is translated as CASGASGSDTQYF.

The chain joins TRBV11-2 to TRBJ2-5, with D perhaps TRBD1 (5 bases). The CDR3 runs to 12 residues. The ends were cut back, 8 bases at V and 1 base at J, with 8 bases in the middle. Germline CDR1 is SGHAT and CDR2 is FQNNGV. The DNA of the CDR3 is TGTGCCAGCCAGGACATCCAAGAGACCCAGTACTTC. Translated: CASQDIQETQYF.

This clonotype turned up a few times. The chain's CDR3 is CAISEVNANTEAFF. The CDR3 bases are TGTGCCATCAGTGAGGTGAACGCGAACACTGAAGCTTTCTTT. The rearrangement links TRBV10-3 to TRBJ1-1; D is unresolved. CDR1 is ENHRY, CDR2 SYGVKD, per germline. V was cut by 2 bases and J by 1 base, with 8 bases left in between. This CDR3 comprises 14 residues.

There are a few counts of this clonotype. The rearrangement links TRBV27 to TRBJ2-3; 8 nucleotides match TRBD1. Germline CDR1 and CDR2: MNHEY and SMNVEV (reference sequence). The junction had 11 bases not matched to a gene; V was cut back by 6 bases and J by 6 bases. The CDR3 has 15 residues. CDR3 protein: CASSRRTGFGDTQYF. The CDR3, as DNA: TGTGCCAGCAGCCGTAGGACAGGGTTCGGTGATACGCAGTATTTT.

The chain joins TRBV3-1 to TRBJ2-1; TRBD2 aligns across 11 bases. This CDR3 region has 17 residues. Germline V lookup: CDR1 LGHDT, CDR2 YNNKEL (reference sequence). Unmatched junction bases numbered 8, after V lost 0 bases and J lost 7 bases. The CDR3 DNA follows: TGTGCCAGCAGCCAAGATCCCGCTAGCGGGAGGAAAAATGAGCAGTTCTTC. This sequence encodes CASSQDPASGRKNEQFF.

CDR3 sequence: CSANEFHEQFF. Here the CDR3 DNA reads TGCAGTGCAAACGAATTCCACGAGCAGTTCTTC. This chain uses TRBV20-1 with TRBJ2-1, with D uncertain. The V gene's germline CDR1 is DFQATT and CDR2 SNEGSKA (reference sequence). The V and J ends lost 6 bases and 10 bases respectively, with 13 bases between them. The CDR3 sequence is 11 residues long.

About this clonotype itself: The junction does not match germline at one end; this may be a read error. The J gene is TRBJ2-1, the V gene TRBV5-1, with TRBD2 matching 12 bases. Germline V gives CDR1 SGHRS, CDR2 YFSETQ. The CDR3 loop spans 15 amino acids. In DNA form, the CDR3 reads TGCGCCGGCAGCCCCCCTAGCGGGGGGGCCAATGAGCAGTTCTTC. It codes for CAGSPPSGGANEQFF.